These 27 T cell receptor beta chains came from one sample sequenced in a study of OX40 agonist ivuxolimab in advanced cancers. Profiled with immunoSEQ multiplex PCR; TCRdb holds only in-frame clones, not every one. The sample gives 55,000 to 80,000 clones, roughly nine tenths of which show up once; around 2% is in the top ten. The sample consisted of CD4+ or CD8+ T cells sorted from blood, taken in a trial of the OX40 agonist ivuxolimab. Receptor source: an adult with an advanced solid tumor such as melanoma, head and neck, liver or kidney cancer.

This sequence joins TRBV12-5 and TRBJ2-1; 12 bases are a match to TRBD2. The CDR3 is 17 residues long. Germline V gene lookup returns CDR1 LGHNT and CDR2 FRNRAP. Unmatched junction bases numbered 6, after V lost 6 bases and J lost 0 bases. The DNA for the CDR3 is TGTGCTAGTGGCCCGGGACTAGCGGGTAGCTCCTACAATGAGCAGTTCTTC. It encodes CASGPGLAGSSYNEQFF. The variable domain in full, with the rest retrieved from reference TRBV12-5 and TRBJ2-1, is DARVTQTPRHKVTEMGQEVTMRCQPILGHNTVFWYRQTMMQGLELLAYFRNRAPLDDSGMPKDRFSAEMPDATLATLKIQPSEPRDSAVYFCASGPGLAGSSYNEQFFGPGTRLTVL.

The V gene is TRBV19, the J gene TRBJ2-6, with a weak D call TRBD1 (5 bases). Germline CDR1 reads LNHDA; CDR2 reads SQIVND (reference sequence). This CDR3 spans 16 amino acids. The germline V and J ends were trimmed by 3 bases and 0 bases, with 9 bases remaining between them. CDR3 in DNA: TGTGCCAGTAGTATCAGACAGCTCTCTGGGGCCAACGTCCTGACTTTC. It specifies CASSIRQLSGANVLTF.

The rearrangement uses TRBV7-2 and TRBJ1-5; D is unresolved. This CDR3 contains 14 residues. Germline V lookup: CDR1 SGHTA, CDR2 FQGNSA. V dropped 5 bases and J dropped 0 bases, with 8 bases sitting between them. The CDR3 spells CASSLTDSNQPQHF. In nucleotides, the CDR3 is TGTGCCAGCAGCCTTACAGATAGCAATCAGCCCCAGCATTTT.

The CDR3 DNA follows: TGTGCCAGCAGCCAAGGCCAGGGACCTGGAAACACCATATATTTT. Its protein product is CASSQGQGPGNTIYF. The chain couples TRBV5-4 to TRBJ1-3; D possibly corresponds to TRBD1 (5 bases). Trimming removed 4 bases at V and 2 bases at J, with 13 bases between. The CDR3 totals 15 residues. CDR1 SGHNT and CDR2 YYREEE come from the germline V gene (reference sequence). Looking up the rest from reference TRBV5-4 and TRBJ1-3 gives the full variable domain: ETGVTQSPTHLIKTRGQQVTLRCSSQSGHNTVSWYQQALGQGPQFIFQYYREEENGRGNFPPRFSGLQFPNYSSELNVNALELDDSALYLCASSQGQGPGNTIYFGEGSWLTVV.

This sequence joins TRBV7-3 and TRBJ2-1, with D uncertain. The CDR3 runs 14 residues. In germline, CDR1 is SGHTA, CDR2 FQGTGA. V was shortened by 5 bases and J by 7 bases, with 15 bases between the two germline ends. The CDR3 here is CASSPVPKTNEQFF. Written as DNA, the CDR3 is TGTGCCAGCAGCCCAGTACCAAAAACGAATGAGCAGTTCTTC.

This clone was seen only a few times. This chain links TRBV7-9 with TRBJ2-7; D not resolved. There are 15 residues in the CDR3. V lost 2 bases and J lost 7, with 18 bases in between. The germline gives CDR1 SEHNR, CDR2 FQNEAQ (reference sequence). This CDR3 reads CASSLRGGDFGEQYF. The CDR3 region has the DNA TGTGCCAGCAGCTTAAGAGGTGGGGATTTTGGGGAGCAGTACTTC.

The rearrangement uses TRBV27 and TRBJ2-7, with TRBD2 matching 9 bases. CDR1 and CDR2 from the germline V gene are MNHEY and SMNVEV (reference sequence). Trimming cost V 5 bases and J 2 bases; bases outside gene matches: 7. CDR3 length: 15 amino acids. The CDR3 coding sequence is TGTGCCAGCAGTATCCGGCGCGGGAGGGCCTACGAGCAGTACTTC. It is translated as CASSIRRGRAYEQYF.

V is TRBV6-6 and J is TRBJ1-2; perhaps TRBD1 as D (5 bases). Trimming removed 6 bases at V and 5 bases at J, with 10 bases between. The CDR3 contains 12 residues. Germline assignment: CDR1 MNHNY and CDR2 SVGAGI (reference sequence). The CDR3 region is CASSGTGYGYTF. As DNA, the CDR3 is TGTGCCAGCAGCGGGACGGGATATGGCTACACCTTC.

V gene TRBV7-2 combines with J gene TRBJ1-2; no firm D call. Trimming shortened V by 5 bases and J by 7 bases, and 14 bases separated the two germline ends. CDR1 is SGHTA, CDR2 FQGNSA, per germline. The CDR3 is made up of 13 amino acids. The DNA for the CDR3 is TGTGCCAGCAGCCAGATCCATGGGAGTGGCTACACCTTC. It specifies CASSQIHGSGYTF.

The rearrangement joins TRBV7-2 to TRBJ2-7, with 10 bases lining up with TRBD2. V shed 5 bases, J shed 2 bases, and the junction held 6 bases outside the gene matches. Per the germline V gene, CDR1 is SGHTA and CDR2 is FQGNSA. This CDR3 spans 15 amino acids. The DNA of the CDR3 is TGTGCCAGCAGCAAGTCTAGCGGGGGCCCCTACGAGCAGTACTTC. This gives the protein CASSKSSGGPYEQYF.

This clone was recorded once. The chain recombines TRBV29-1 with TRBJ2-3; D is unclear. Germline values: CDR1 SQVTM, CDR2 ANQGSEA. CDR3 length equals 11 residues. With 6 bases removed from V and 0 bases from J, the gap between germline ends came to 4 bases. Here the CDR3 reads CSVDSTDTQYF. CDR3 bases: TGCAGCGTGGATAGCACAGATACGCAGTATTTT.

The J gene is TRBJ2-5, the V gene TRBV18; D is possibly TRBD2 (5 bases). V lost 6 bases, J lost 1 base, and 12 bases lay in between. This CDR3 spans 14 amino acids. Germline lookup yields CDR1 KGHSH and CDR2 LQKENI. The CDR3 loop is CASSVTGTQETQYF. DNA for the CDR3: TGTGCCAGCTCGGTTACGGGAACCCAAGAGACCCAGTACTTC.

The V and J genes are TRBV25-1 and TRBJ1-5; TRBD1 matches at 8 bases. This CDR3 has 14 amino acids. V lost 3 bases to trimming and J lost 7 bases; unmatched junction nucleotides: 5. CDR1 and CDR2 from the germline V gene are MGHDK and SYGVNS. DNA of the CDR3: TGTGCCAGCAGTGACAGGGGGCCGGGACAGCCCCAGCATTTT. Translating gives CASSDRGPGQPQHF.

CDR3 nucleotides: TGTGCCAGCAGTTACCCCGACAGGGAATCTGGCTACACCTTC. It is translated as CASSYPDRESGYTF. The genes are TRBV6-6 and TRBJ1-2, with 7 nucleotides matching TRBD1. CDR1 and CDR2 from the germline V gene are MNHNY and SVGAGI (reference sequence). The CDR3 runs to 14 residues. V trimming: 2 bases; J trimming: 7 bases; junction bases outside the gene matches: 7.

This clone appeared once. CDR3 coding DNA: TGTGCCAGGTTCAGGAGGATCATGAACACTGAAGCTTTCTTT. This sequence encodes CARFRRIMNTEAFF. This rearrangement joins TRBV19 to TRBJ1-1, with D unresolved. This CDR3 region has 14 residues. Germline assignment: CDR1 LNHDA and CDR2 SQIVND (reference sequence). Trimming shortened V by 9 bases and J by 0 bases, and 14 bases separated the two germline ends. Together with reference TRBV19 and TRBJ1-1, the CDR3 gives the full variable domain: DGGITQSPKYLFRKEGQNVTLSCEQNLNHDAMYWYRQDPGQGLRLIYYSQIVNDFQKGDIAEGYSVSREKKESFPLTVTSAQKNPTAFYLCARFRRIMNTEAFFGQGTRLTVV.

Comment on this clone: Other DNA sequences from this sample encode an identical CDR3 as well. This sequence joins TRBV7-9 and TRBJ1-1, with D possibly TRBD1 on 6 matching bases. V dropped 1 base and J dropped 4 bases, with 7 bases sitting between them. Per germline, CDR1 SEHNR and CDR2 FQNEAQ (reference sequence). The CDR3 spans 13 residues. The CDR3: CASSLEGGTEAFF. Here the CDR3 DNA reads TGTGCCAGCAGCTTAGAAGGGGGCACTGAAGCTTTCTTT.

The genes are TRBV28 and TRBJ1-4; D is unresolved. V was pared by 2 bases and J by 8 bases, with 3 bases between. The CDR3 runs to 11 residues. From germline, CDR1 is MDHEN and CDR2 SYDVKM. The CDR3: CASSLGEKLFF. The CDR3 DNA follows: TGTGCCAGCAGTTTAGGGGAAAAACTGTTTTTT.

The rearrangement joins TRBV11-2 to TRBJ1-1; TRBD1 aligns across 7 bases. This CDR3 has 18 amino acids. CDR1 is SGHAT, CDR2 FQNNGV, per germline. V lost 3 bases to trimming and J lost 1 base; unmatched junction nucleotides: 14. The CDR3 nucleotides read TGTGCCAGCAGCTTGTGGGCCCGGGGACAGTCCAAGAACACTGAAGCTTTCTTT. This codes for CASSLWARGQSKNTEAFF.

The CDR3 reads CASCRSSGTGEQYF. The DNA for the CDR3 is TGTGCCAGCTGTCGGAGTAGCGGGACAGGCGAGCAGTACTTC. The chain carries TRBV6-1 and TRBJ2-7; the D call may be TRBD1 or TRBD2 (8 bases each). V lost 8 bases and J 6 bases, leaving 20 bases between the germline ends. The CDR3 extends over 14 amino acids. Germline V gives CDR1 MNHNS, CDR2 SASEGT.

The CDR3 DNA reads as TGTGCCAGCCAAACGGGGCGGCAGTACGAGCAGTACTTC. Translating it yields CASQTGRQYEQYF. The chain joins TRBV6-5 to TRBJ2-7; D is possibly TRBD1 or TRBD2 (5 bases each). CDR1 and CDR2 from the germline V gene are MNHEY and SVGAGI. CDR3 length: 13 amino acids. The V end was cut by 8 bases, the J end by 4 bases, with 15 bases between.

This clone was observed a handful of times. Here the CDR3 DNA reads TGTGCCAGCAGTGAAAGGGTCTTCGAGCAGTTCTTC. Encoded protein: CASSERVFEQFF. This chain links TRBV6-1 with TRBJ2-1; D unclear. Germline values: CDR1 MNHNS, CDR2 SASEGT. The CDR3 covers 12 residues. The germline V and J ends were trimmed by 2 bases and 10 bases, with 9 bases remaining between them.

The chain is built from TRBV7-9 and TRBJ2-1; TRBD1 agrees at 9 bases. The CDR3 has 15 amino acids. The V segment lost 5 bases and the J segment 8 bases; nucleotides outside the gene matches: 10. The germline gives CDR1 SEHNR, CDR2 FQNEAQ (reference sequence). The CDR3 region has the DNA TGTGCCAGCAGCCTGGCCGGGACAGGGTCTGATGAGCAGTTCTTC. Protein: CASSLAGTGSDEQFF.

The chain recombines TRBV5-1 with TRBJ2-7; either TRBD1 or TRBD2 may supply D (6 bases each). The CDR3 length is 16 residues. Trimming took 6 bases from V and 0 from J, leaving 19 bases between them. Germline V gene lookup returns CDR1 SGHRS and CDR2 YFSETQ. CDR3 sequence reads: CASNPHGGPVSYEQYF. DNA for the CDR3: TGCGCCAGCAACCCACACGGGGGCCCCGTCTCCTACGAGCAGTACTTC.

The chain employs TRBV5-4 and TRBJ2-6; TRBD1 aligns across 9 bases. Germline trimming cut 6 bases from V and 1 base from J; bases unmatched to any gene: 8. There are 17 residues in the CDR3. From germline, CDR1 is SGHNT and CDR2 YYREEE (reference sequence). CDR3 nucleotides: TGTGCCAGCACTGGACAGGGGCTTCCATCTGGGGCCAACGTCCTGACTTTC. Translation: CASTGQGLPSGANVLTF.

The table lists this clone with a count of one. This sequence joins TRBV11-2 and TRBJ2-5; TRBD1 aligns across 7 bases. The CDR3 loop spans 15 amino acids. V shed 4 bases, J shed 4 bases, and the junction held 9 bases outside the gene matches. Germline loops: CDR1 SGHAT, CDR2 FQNNGV. Here the CDR3 DNA reads TGTGCCAGCAGCTACCGAGGACAGGTTGGAGAGACCCAGTACTTC. The encoded protein is CASSYRGQVGETQYF.

This clone was detected a few times. This chain joins TRBV2 and TRBJ2-2; 7 bases map to TRBD1. The length of the CDR3 is 14 residues. The germline gives CDR1 SNHLY, CDR2 FYNNEI. Trimming at V came to 6 bases and at J to 5 bases, leaving 6 bases not matched to a gene. The CDR3 DNA reads TGTGCCAGCAGCAAACTGACAGGGACCGGGGAGCTGTTTTTT. Its translation: CASSKLTGTGELFF.

The chain combines TRBV4-3 with TRBJ1-4, with TRBD1 identical over 7 bases. The CDR3 is 16 amino acids. Germline CDR1 and CDR2: LGHNA and YSLEER. V trimming: 1 base; J trimming: 8 bases; junction bases outside the gene matches: 10. The CDR3 region has the DNA TGCGCCAGCAGCCAAGGGAGACGACAGGGAGGGGAAAAACTGTTTTTT. This sequence encodes CASSQGRRQGGEKLFF.